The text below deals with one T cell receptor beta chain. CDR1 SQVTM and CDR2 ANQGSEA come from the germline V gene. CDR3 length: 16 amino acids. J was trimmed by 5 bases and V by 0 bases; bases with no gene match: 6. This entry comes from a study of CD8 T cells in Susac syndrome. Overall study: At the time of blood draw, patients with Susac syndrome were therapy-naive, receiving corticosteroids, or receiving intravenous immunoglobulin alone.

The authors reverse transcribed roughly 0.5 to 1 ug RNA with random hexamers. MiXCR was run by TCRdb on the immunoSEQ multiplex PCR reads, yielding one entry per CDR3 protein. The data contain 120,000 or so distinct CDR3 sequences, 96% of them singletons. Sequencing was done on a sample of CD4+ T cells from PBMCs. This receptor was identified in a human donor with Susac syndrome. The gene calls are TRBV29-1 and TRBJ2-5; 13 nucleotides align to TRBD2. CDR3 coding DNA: TGCAGCGTTGAAGAGGAATGGACTAGCGGGAGTGAGACCCAGTACTTC. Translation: CSVEEEWTSGSETQYF.